The entry that follows covers one TCR beta chain sequence. Its antigen remains unknown. The PCR was carried out with 60 Vbeta primers and 13 Jbeta primers. The data were produced by immunoSEQ multiplex PCR, yet TCRdb's version contains in-frame clones alone and is incomplete. This table holds about 200,000 clones, around 80% found once. CDR1 and CDR2 from the germline V gene are SGHNT and YENEEA. The CDR3 is 13 amino acids. V was clipped by 5 bases and J by 6 bases, with 10 bases between them. These data originate in a study of cytomegalovirus exposure and HLA in healthy donors. Study in general: Roughly 80 million unique TCRs from HLA-typed donors made up an early data release. Study-level findings and limits: Several of the most significant clusters appeared linked to common viral pathogens, based on a later analysis. Researchers had no immune exposure information except CMV serostatus available. The authors enumerated 150 to 200 TCR beta chains as linked to cytomegalovirus.

Sequencing was performed on PBMCs. V is TRBV11-3 and J is TRBJ2-2; D might be TRBD1 (6 bases). This sequence originates from a man aged 50 or older in good health and CMV-seronegative. CDR3 sequence (DNA): TGTGCCAGCAGCAGGACAGCCCCCGGGGAGCTGTTTTTT. Encoded protein: CASSRTAPGELFF.